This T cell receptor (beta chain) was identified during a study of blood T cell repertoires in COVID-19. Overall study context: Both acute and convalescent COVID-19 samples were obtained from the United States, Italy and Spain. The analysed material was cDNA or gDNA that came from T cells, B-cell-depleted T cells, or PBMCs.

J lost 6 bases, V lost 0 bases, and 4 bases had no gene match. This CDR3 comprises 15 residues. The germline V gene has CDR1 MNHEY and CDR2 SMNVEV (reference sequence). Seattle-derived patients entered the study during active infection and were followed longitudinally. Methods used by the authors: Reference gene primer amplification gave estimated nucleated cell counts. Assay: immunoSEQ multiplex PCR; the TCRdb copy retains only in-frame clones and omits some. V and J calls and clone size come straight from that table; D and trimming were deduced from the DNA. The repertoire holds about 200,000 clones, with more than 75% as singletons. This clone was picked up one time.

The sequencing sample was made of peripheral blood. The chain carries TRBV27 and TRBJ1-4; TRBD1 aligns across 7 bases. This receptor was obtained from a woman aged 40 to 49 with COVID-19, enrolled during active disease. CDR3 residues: CASSLSQGGHEKLFF. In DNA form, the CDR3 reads TGTGCCAGCAGTTTATCCCAAGGGGGCCATGAAAAACTGTTTTTT.